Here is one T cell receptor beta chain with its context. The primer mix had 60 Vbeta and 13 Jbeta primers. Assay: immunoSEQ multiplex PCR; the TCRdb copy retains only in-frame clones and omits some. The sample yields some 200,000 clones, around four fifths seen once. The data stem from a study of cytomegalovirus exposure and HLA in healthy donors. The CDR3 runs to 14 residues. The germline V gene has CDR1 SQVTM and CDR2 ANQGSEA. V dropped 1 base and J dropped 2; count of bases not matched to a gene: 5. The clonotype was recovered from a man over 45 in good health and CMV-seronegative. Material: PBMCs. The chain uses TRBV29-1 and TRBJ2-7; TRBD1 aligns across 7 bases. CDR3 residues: CSVEVERGPYEQYF. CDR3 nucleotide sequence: TGCAGCGTTGAAGTGGAAAGGGGGCCCTACGAGCAGTACTTC.